This TCR beta chain originates from a study of shared clonotypes between healthy human individuals. The CDR3 has 15 amino acids. V dropped 5 bases and J dropped 1 base, with 15 bases sitting between them. Looked up from germline, CDR1 is SEHNR and CDR2 is FQNEAQ (reference sequence). Only CD45RO-negative cells positively selected for CCR7 counted as naive CD8 cells, so terminally differentiated effector memory CD45RA+ cells were excluded. Healthy HIV-negative adults without recent acute infections or vaccinations served as donors. Measured with immunoSEQ multiplex PCR; TCRdb has only the in-frame clones, and not every one. The sample lists under 2,000,000 clones; just under 95% were seen once.

The sample consisted of naive CD8+ T cells sorted from blood. The chain uses TRBV7-9 and TRBJ2-7; no clear D gene. The sequence was obtained from a young man in good health. CDR3 residues: CASSTNTEGSYEQYF. DNA for the CDR3: TGTGCCAGCAGCACGAACACAGAAGGGTCCTACGAGCAGTACTTC.